The 6 T cell receptor beta chains given below trace back to one sample, sequenced in a study of T cell responses to AZD1222 COVID-19 vaccine (dated by TCRdb to about 2021). The time point tag for this specimen amounts to: baseline before first vaccination. Library preparation employed the immunoSEQ multiplex PCR assay. TCRdb stores this immuneACCESS table with in-frame sequences only. Part of the clones is absent; in the studies checked, under half of the shortfall reflects unresolved V genes, and no reason is known for the rest. The sample has roughly 190,000 clones on record, approximately 93% of them singletons. The ten largest make up 3.5% to 5% of the sample. Sequenced here: peripheral blood, sampled on day 0 of AZD1222 vaccination. All receptors come from an adult in good health.

This chain uses TRBV6-6 with TRBJ2-2; TRBD2 matches 10 bases. The CDR3 runs to 14 residues. The germline CDR1 and CDR2 sequences are MNHNY and SVGAGI (reference sequence). V lost 8 bases and J lost 5; bases outside the gene matches: 5. The CDR3 DNA sequence: TGTGCCAGCCGAGCGGGGGGGCAAACCGGGGAGCTGTTTTTT. This codes for CASRAGGQTGELFF.

The chain recombines TRBV7-9 with TRBJ1-6, with D perhaps TRBD1 (5 bases). Germline V CDR1 and CDR2: SEHNR, FQNEAQ (reference sequence). The V end was cut by 5 bases, the J end by 7 bases, with 15 bases between. The CDR3 loop spans 15 amino acids. CDR3 residues: CASSRSGTENSPLHF. In nucleotides, the CDR3 is TGTGCCAGCAGCAGGTCCGGGACGGAAAATTCACCCCTCCACTTT. Full variable domain (outside the CDR3, taken from reference TRBV7-9 and TRBJ1-6): DTGVSQNPRHKITKRGQNVTFRCDPISEHNRLYWYRQTLGQGPEFLTYFQNEAQLEKSRLLSDRFSAERPKGSFSTLEIQRTEQGDSAMYLCASSRSGTENSPLHFGNGTRLTVT.

This chain uses TRBV5-1 with TRBJ2-7, with D possibly being TRBD1 (5 bases). V gave up 1 base and J gave up 1 base, with 6 bases separating them. The CDR3 is 13 amino acids. Germline CDR1 and CDR2: SGHRS and YFSETQ. CDR3 amino acids: CASSLRTSYEQYF. CDR3 nucleotides: TGCGCCAGCAGCTTGCGGACATCCTACGAGCAGTACTTC.

V and J are TRBV18 and TRBJ1-4; unclear D gene. The germline V and J ends were trimmed by 6 bases and 4 bases, with 12 bases remaining between them. Germline CDR1 KGHSH, CDR2 LQKENI. The CDR3 totals 14 residues. The CDR3 region has the DNA TGTGCCAGCTCCCGGACGGCTCTTAATGAAAAACTGTTTTTT. This sequence encodes CASSRTALNEKLFF.

The chain uses TRBV18 and TRBJ1-5; 7 nucleotides align to TRBD1. The CDR3 length is 14 residues. The germline V gene encodes CDR1 KGHSH and CDR2 LQKENI. V was clipped by 2 bases and J by 7 bases; unmatched bases: 5. CDR3 sequence reads: CASSPKGGEQPQHF. CDR3 in DNA: TGTGCCAGCTCACCAAAAGGGGGCGAACAGCCCCAGCATTTT.

The sample holds one count of this clone. The rearrangement uses TRBV7-2 and TRBJ1-4; TRBD1 is a possible D gene (5 bases). Germline loops: CDR1 SGHTA, CDR2 FQGNSA. The CDR3 length is 15 residues. The V and J ends lost 4 bases and 5 bases respectively, with 14 bases between them. The CDR3 DNA is TGTGCCAGCAGCTCAGGGACGGGTCGCAATGAAAAACTGTTTTTT. It codes for CASSSGTGRNEKLFF.